This T cell receptor (beta chain) was recovered during a study of glioma-infiltrating T cells. Overall study findings and caveats: Only very few CDR3 sequences appeared in both tissue and blood.

TCR alpha and beta CDR3 regions were amplified from RNA using iRepertoire nested multiplex PCR. MiXCR, applied by TCRdb to the multiplex PCR reads, yields one record per CDR3 protein. The profile shows about 110,000 distinct CDR3 sequences, less than 30% of them singletons. Trimming left V 0 bases short and J 3 bases short, with 11 bases between. Germline V gene lookup returns CDR1 DFQATT and CDR2 SNEGSKA (reference sequence). CDR3 length equals 14 residues. The table lists this clonotype with many counts. What it recognizes is unknown. The sample comprised glioma tissue, nonneoplastic brain tissue, or PBMCs (not recorded which). The source is a human donor with low-grade glioma or glioblastoma, undergoing nonglioma brain surgery, or in good health (not recorded which). V gene TRBV20-1 combines with J gene TRBJ1-2, with a weak D call TRBD1 (5 bases). CDR3 sequence reads: CSARDSRDYYGYTF. CDR3 nucleotides: TGCAGTGCTAGAGATTCCCGGGACTACTATGGCTACACCTTC.